Below, one T cell receptor beta chain is given with its context. As yet, its antigen is unknown. The data derive from a study of beta chain features in type 1 diabetes. Study-wide results and limits: Junctions at VDJ sites from type 1 diabetes patients had fewer insertions and more deletions. All four CD4+ subsets from Type 1 diabetes patients carried moderately but significantly shorter TCRB CDR3s.

Reverse transcribing all isolated RNA meant expressed TCRB transcripts were sequenced. Produced via immunoSEQ multiplex PCR; TCRdb's table is partial and in-frame only. The sample includes 330,000 or so clones, 14% of them seen just once. The source is a man aged 30 to 39 in good health. Material for sequencing was central memory CD4+ T cells from blood.

This CDR3 is CASSQGPYNSPLHF. The CDR3 nucleotides read TGTGCCAGCAGCCAGGGGCCCTATAATTCACCCCTCCACTTT. The chain employs TRBV11-2 and TRBJ1-6, with a tentative D call TRBD1 (6 bases). The CDR3 totals 14 residues. From germline, CDR1 is SGHAT and CDR2 FQNNGV. Trimming removed 5 bases from V and 2 bases from J, with 7 bases in between. Complete variable domain (other parts from reference TRBV11-2 and TRBJ1-6): EAGVAQSPRYKIIEKRQSVAFWCNPISGHATLYWYQQILGQGPKLLIQFQNNGVVDDSQLPKDRFSAERLKGVDSTLKIQPAKLEDSAVYLCASSQGPYNSPLHFGNGTRLTVT.